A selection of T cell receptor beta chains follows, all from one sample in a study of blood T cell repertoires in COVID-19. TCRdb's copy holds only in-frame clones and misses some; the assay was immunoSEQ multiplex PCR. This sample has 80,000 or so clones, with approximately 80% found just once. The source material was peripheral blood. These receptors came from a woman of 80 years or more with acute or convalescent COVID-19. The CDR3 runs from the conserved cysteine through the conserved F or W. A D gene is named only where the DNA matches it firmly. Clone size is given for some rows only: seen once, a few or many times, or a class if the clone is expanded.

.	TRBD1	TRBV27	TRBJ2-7	CASRDRADEQYF	TGTGCCAGCCGGGACAGGGCCGACGAGCAGTACTTC
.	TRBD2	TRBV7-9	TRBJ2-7	CASSLAASGGLYEQYF	TGTGCCAGCAGCTTAGCGGCCAGCGGGGGATTGTACGAGCAGTACTTC
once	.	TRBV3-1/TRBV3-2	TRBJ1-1	CASSPPGSLENTEAFF	TGTGCCAGCAGCCCACCGGGGAGTTTGGAGAACACTGAAGCTTTCTTT
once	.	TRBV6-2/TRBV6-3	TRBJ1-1	CASSLPSTEAFF	TGTGCCAGCAGTCTCCCCTCCACTGAAGCTTTCTTT
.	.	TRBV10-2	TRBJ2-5	CASRMQGQETQYF	TGCGCCAGCAGGATGCAGGGTCAAGAGACCCAGTACTTC
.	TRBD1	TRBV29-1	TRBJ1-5	CSVVTGANQPQHF	TGCAGCGTTGTGACAGGGGCTAATCAGCCCCAGCATTTT
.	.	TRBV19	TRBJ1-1	CASSRVGPETEAFF	TGTGCCAGTAGCAGGGTAGGACCGGAGACTGAAGCTTTCTTT
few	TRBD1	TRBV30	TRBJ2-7	CAWTRDRVNEQYF	TGTGCCTGGACCCGGGACAGGGTCAACGAGCAGTACTTC
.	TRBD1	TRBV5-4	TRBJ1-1	CASSLSRDRARNTEAFF	TGTGCCAGCAGCCTGTCCCGGGACAGGGCCCGGAACACTGAAGCTTTCTTT
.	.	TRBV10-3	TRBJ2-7	CAISDIYEQYF	TGTGCCATCAGTGATATCTACGAGCAGTACTTC
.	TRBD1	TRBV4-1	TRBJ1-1	CASSQLTGITEAFF	TGCGCCAGCAGCCAGCTGACAGGGATCACTGAAGCTTTCTTT
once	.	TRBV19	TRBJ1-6	CASSPPLTGWNSPLHF	TGTGCCAGTAGTCCACCTTTGACAGGCTGGAATTCACCCCTCCACTTT
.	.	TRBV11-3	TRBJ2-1	CASSFLLDGEQFF	TGTGCCAGCAGCTTCCTTCTAGACGGTGAGCAGTTCTTC
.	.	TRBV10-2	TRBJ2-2	CASSARVVRTGELFF	TGCGCCAGCAGTGCGAGGGTGGTACGCACCGGGGAGCTGTTTTTT
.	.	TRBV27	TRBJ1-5	CASSLKFQGQYSNQPQHF	TGTGCCAGCAGTTTAAAGTTCCAGGGACAATATAGCAATCAGCCCCAGCATTTT
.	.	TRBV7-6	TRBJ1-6	CASSPVAPGQHNSPLHF	TGTGCCAGCAGTCCGGTGGCCCCAGGGCAACACAATTCACCCCTCCACTTT
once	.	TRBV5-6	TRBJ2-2	CASSPLGNTGELFF	TGTGCCAGCAGCCCCCTCGGGAACACCGGGGAGCTGTTTTTT
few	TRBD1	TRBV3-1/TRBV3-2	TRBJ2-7	CASDTGGDEQYF	TGTGCCAGCGATACAGGGGGCGACGAGCAGTACTTC
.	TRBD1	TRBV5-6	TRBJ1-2	CASRRPGTGGGYGYTF	TGTGCCAGCAGACGGCCCGGGACAGGGGGAGGCTATGGCTACACCTTC
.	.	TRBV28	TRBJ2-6	CASSLTGVSGANVLTF	TGTGCCAGCAGTCTCACCGGGGTCTCTGGGGCCAACGTCCTGACTTTC
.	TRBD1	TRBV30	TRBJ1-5	CASSTGDGDQPQHF	TGTGCCTCCTCTACAGGGGATGGCGATCAGCCCCAGCATTTT
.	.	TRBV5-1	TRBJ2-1	CASSFLTGTRDEQFF	TGCGCCAGCAGCTTCCTGACAGGGACTCGGGATGAGCAGTTCTTC
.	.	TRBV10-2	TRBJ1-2	CASLSGAYGYTF	TGCGCCAGTCTATCAGGGGCCTATGGCTACACCTTC
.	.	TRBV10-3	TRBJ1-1	CAISESGARDTEAFF	TGTGCCATCAGTGAGTCTGGGGCACGGGACACTGAAGCTTTCTTT
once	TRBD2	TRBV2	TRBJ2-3	CAGTGSGGSDTQYF	TGTGCTGGCACGGGTAGCGGGGGGTCAGATACGCAGTATTTT
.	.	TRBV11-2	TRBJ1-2	CASSPPEQGYYGYTF	TGTGCCAGCAGCCCACCCGAACAGGGATACTATGGCTACACCTTC
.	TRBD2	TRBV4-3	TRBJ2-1	CASSQEPSGGANEQFF	TGCGCCAGCAGCCAAGAACCCAGCGGGGGGGCCAATGAGCAGTTCTTC
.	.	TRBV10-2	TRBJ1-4	CASSDPISGEKLFF	TGCGCCAGCAGTGACCCAATTTCGGGTGAAAAACTGTTTTTT
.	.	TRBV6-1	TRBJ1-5	CASSEGRPQHF	TGTGCCAGCAGTGAAGGTAGGCCCCAGCATTTT
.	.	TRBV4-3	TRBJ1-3	CASSQDPTAGNTIYF	TGCGCCAGCAGCCAAGATCCAACTGCTGGAAACACCATATATTTT
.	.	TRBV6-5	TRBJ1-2	CASSYSGRESYGYTF	TGTGCCAGCAGTTACTCAGGGAGGGAGAGCTATGGCTACACCTTC
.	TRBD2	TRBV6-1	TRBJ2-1	CASSQAGGLNINEQFF	TGTGCCAGCAGTCAAGCGGGGGGGCTTAATATCAATGAGCAGTTCTTC
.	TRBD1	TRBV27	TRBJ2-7	CASSPSGQGYYEQYF	TGTGCCAGCAGCCCATCAGGACAGGGCTACTACGAGCAGTACTTC
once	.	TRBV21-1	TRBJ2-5	CARMGLAGVETQYF	TGTGCCAGAATGGGACTAGCGGGGGTAGAGACCCAGTACTTC
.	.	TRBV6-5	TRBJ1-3	CASSRDRDSGNTIYF	TGTGCCAGCAGTAGAGACCGGGACTCTGGAAACACCATATATTTT
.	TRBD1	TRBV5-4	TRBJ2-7	CASSRDRLREQYF	TGTGCCAGCAGCCGGGACAGGTTACGGGAGCAGTACTTC
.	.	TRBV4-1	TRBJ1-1	CASRGGRMNTEAFF	TGCGCCAGCCGCGGGGGCCGGATGAACACTGAAGCTTTCTTT
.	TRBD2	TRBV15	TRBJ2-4	CATSREGTSTIQYF	TGTGCCACCAGCAGAGAAGGGACTAGCACCATTCAGTACTTC
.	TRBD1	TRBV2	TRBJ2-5	CAGRDRVGETQYF	TGTGCCGGGAGAGACAGGGTAGGGGAGACCCAGTACTTC
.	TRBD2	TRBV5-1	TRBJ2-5	CASTRGAGGRETQYF	TGCGCCAGTACTCGGGGAGCGGGGGGGCGCGAGACCCAGTACTTC
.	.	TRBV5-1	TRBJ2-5	CASSLSGGPSRETQYF	TGCGCCAGCAGCTTGTCCGGGGGGCCATCTCGAGAGACCCAGTACTTC
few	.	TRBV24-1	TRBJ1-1	CATAGGQNTEAFF	TGTGCCACCGCGGGAGGGCAGAACACTGAAGCTTTCTTT
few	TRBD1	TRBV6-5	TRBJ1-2	CASKEQGYYGYTF	TGTGCCAGCAAAGAACAGGGGTACTATGGCTACACCTTC
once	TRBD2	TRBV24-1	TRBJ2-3	CATSDPRAGGPDTQYF	TGTGCCACCAGTGATCCCCGGGCGGGGGGGCCCGATACGCAGTATTTT
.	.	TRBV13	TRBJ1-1	CASSSQTTVGTEAFF	TGTGCCAGCAGCTCCCAAACGACAGTCGGGACTGAAGCTTTCTTT
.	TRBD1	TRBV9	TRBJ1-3	CASSPPGGRSGNTIYF	TGTGCCAGCAGCCCCCCAGGGGGACGCTCTGGAAACACCATATATTTT
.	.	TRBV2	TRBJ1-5	CASTGGRGNQPQHF	TGTGCCAGCACCGGGGGGAGGGGCAATCAGCCCCAGCATTTT
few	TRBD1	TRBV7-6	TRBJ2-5	CASSRATGRETQYF	TGTGCCAGCAGCCGCGCGACAGGGAGAGAGACCCAGTACTTC
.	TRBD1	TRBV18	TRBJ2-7	CASSRVGQDSYEQYF	TGTGCCAGCTCCCGGGTCGGACAGGACTCCTACGAGCAGTACTTC
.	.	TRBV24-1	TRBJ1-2	CATSAGDNYGYTF	TGTGCCACCAGTGCGGGGGATAACTATGGCTACACCTTC
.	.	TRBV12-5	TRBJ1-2	CASGRDNRYTF	TGTGCTAGTGGCAGGGACAATCGCTACACCTTC
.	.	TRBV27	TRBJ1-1	CASSFSLANTEAFF	TGTGCCAGCAGTTTTAGCCTGGCGAACACTGAAGCTTTCTTT
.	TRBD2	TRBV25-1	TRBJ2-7	CASSSSGGSSYEQYF	TGTGCCAGCAGTTCTAGCGGGGGGTCCTCCTACGAGCAGTACTTC
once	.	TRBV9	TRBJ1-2	CASSVGQNNGYTF	TGTGCCAGCAGCGTAGGACAGAATAATGGCTACACCTTC
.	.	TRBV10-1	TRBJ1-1	CASSEQGTEAFF	TGCGCCAGCAGTGAGCAGGGGACTGAAGCTTTCTTT
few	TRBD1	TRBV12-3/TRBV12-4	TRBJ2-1	CASSSGTGNLF	TGTGCCAGCAGCTCCGGGACAGGGAACCTCTTC
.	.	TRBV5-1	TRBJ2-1	CASSALVTGGEQFF	TGCGCCAGCAGCGCTCTCGTAACAGGCGGCGAGCAGTTCTTC
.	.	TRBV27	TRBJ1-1	CASLDWTRTEAFF	TGTGCCAGCCTGGACTGGACTCGCACTGAAGCTTTCTTT
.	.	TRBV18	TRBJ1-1	CASSTDSLNTEAFF	TGTGCCAGCTCAACGGACAGTTTGAACACTGAAGCTTTCTTT